The 14 T cell receptor beta chains reported below all come from one sample, sequenced in a study of T-cell reconstitution after alpha-beta-depleted transplantation in children. Unique molecular identifiers were incorporated when the TCRbeta library was constructed. TCRdb passed the PCR reads through MiXCR, listing each CDR3 protein once. The sample records more than 500,000 distinct CDR3 sequences, roughly 10% being singletons. Sequencing was performed on PBMCs, mostly from graft donor cells, taken 180 days after TCRalphabeta/CD19-depleted stem cell transplant. The receptors derive from a female patient aged 2-9 years who had a stem cell transplant for aplastic anemia, so the T cells may come from the graft donor.

In this sample, this clonotype turned up a few times. This chain connects TRBV3-1 to TRBJ2-4; D not resolved. CDR3 length: 13 residues. CDR1 is LGHDT and CDR2 is YNNKEL in the germline V gene (reference sequence). V lost 5 bases and J 12 bases, leaving 17 bases between the germline ends. CDR3 region: CASSSAATAHQYF. The CDR3 DNA sequence: TGTGCCAGCAGCTCAGCCGCCACGGCTCATCAGTACTTC.

In its sample, this clonotype was seen many times. The chain uses TRBV7-2 and TRBJ1-5, with a possible D match to TRBD1 (5 bases). The CDR3 is 16 amino acids. Trimming cost V 2 bases and J 3 bases, with 14 bases left between them. The germline CDR1 and CDR2 sequences are SGHTA and FQGNSA. The CDR3 spells CASSLSSGQDNQPQHF. CDR3 in DNA: TGTGCCAGCAGCTTAAGTTCAGGGCAGGACAATCAGCCCCAGCATTTT.

This clonotype was observed a handful of times. It is likely a read error, because the conserved phenylalanine at the end of the CDR3 is missing. The chain employs TRBV12-3 or TRBV12-4 and TRBJ2-3; perhaps TRBD1 as D (5 bases). The CDR3 sequence is 15 residues long. V dropped 6 bases and J dropped 4 bases, with 17 bases sitting between them. Here the CDR3 DNA reads TGTGCCAGCAGCCCTGCGCAGGGAAAATCAGATACGCAGTATGTT. It encodes CASSPAQGKSDTQYV.

The genes are TRBV6-2 or TRBV6-3 and TRBJ2-2; D uncertain. The CDR3 is 12 amino acids. Germline V lookup: CDR1 MNHEY, CDR2 SVGEGT. V was trimmed by 6 bases and J by 6 bases, leaving 8 bases between them. CDR3 DNA: TGTGCCAGCAGCTTACTATCCGGGGAGCTGTTTTTT. Translation gives CASSLLSGELFF.

This chain joins TRBV7-9 and TRBJ2-7; 8 bases agree with TRBD1. This CDR3 contains 16 residues. Trimming at V came to 4 bases and at J to 3 bases, leaving 11 bases not matched to a gene. The germline gives CDR1 SEHNR, CDR2 FQNEAQ (reference sequence). The CDR3 DNA is TGTGCCAGCAGCTCCTGGACAGGGAATTCTATCTACGAGCAGTACTTC. Residues: CASSSWTGNSIYEQYF.

The chain recombines TRBV2 with TRBJ2-3; D not resolved. The germline CDR1 and CDR2 sequences are SNHLY and FYNNEI. The CDR3 covers 12 residues. The V gene lost 7 bases and the J gene lost 6 bases, with 11 bases spanning the gap. This CDR3 is CASTESRDTQYF. Here the CDR3 DNA reads TGTGCCAGCACCGAGTCCCGGGATACGCAGTATTTT.

In its sample, this clonotype was seen many times. The gene calls are TRBV20-1 and TRBJ2-3, with D tentatively TRBD2 (6 bases). The V gene lost 6 bases and the J gene lost 4 bases, with 23 bases spanning the gap. This CDR3 has 16 residues. Germline V lookup: CDR1 DFQATT, CDR2 SNEGSKA (reference sequence). Here the CDR3 DNA reads TGCAGTGCAGAGATCCTGAACGGGAGAATCGCAGATACGCAGTATTTT. It specifies CSAEILNGRIADTQYF.

The chain links TRBV20-1 to TRBJ2-7; 7 nucleotides line up with TRBD1. The CDR3 runs to 12 residues. Germline CDR1 DFQATT, CDR2 SNEGSKA (reference sequence). With V trimmed by 4 bases and J by 4 bases, 4 bases remained unmatched. CDR3 coding DNA: TGCAGTGCTACTACAGGGGTATACGAGCAGTACTTC. As protein: CSATTGVYEQYF.

This chain joins TRBV5-1 and TRBJ2-2; 10 bases are shared with TRBD2. The CDR3 has 16 residues. Germline assignment: CDR1 SGHRS and CDR2 YFSETQ. The V segment lost 0 bases and the J segment 12 bases; nucleotides outside the gene matches: 11. For the CDR3, the DNA is TGCGCCAGCAGCTTGGGAGGACTAGCGGCTCACGTGAAGCTGTTTTTT. As protein: CASSLGGLAAHVKLFF.

The V and J genes are TRBV10-3 and TRBJ1-1; no reliable D call. This CDR3 has 12 amino acids. Trimming removed 6 bases at V and 1 base at J, with 6 bases between. Looked up from germline, CDR1 is ENHRY and CDR2 is SYGVKD. The CDR3 sequence: CAIRTGNTEAFF. The DNA of the CDR3 is TGTGCCATCAGGACGGGGAACACTGAAGCTTTCTTT.

This chain joins TRBV5-1 and TRBJ2-7; D gene uncertain. Germline CDR1 reads SGHRS; CDR2 reads YFSETQ. The CDR3 has 15 residues. The V gene lost 0 bases and the J gene lost 0 bases, with 10 bases spanning the gap. CDR3 coding DNA: TGCGCCAGCAGCTTGGCCATCGGCCTCTCCTACGAGCAGTACTTC. It translates to CASSLAIGLSYEQYF.

This clonotype appeared many times. J is TRBJ1-5 and V is TRBV28, with 8 bases matching TRBD1. V dropped 3 bases and J dropped 3; count of bases not matched to a gene: 7. The CDR3 has 16 residues. CDR1 and CDR2 (germline): MDHEN, SYDVKM. The CDR3 loop is CASSLPTGAHNQPQHF. The CDR3 DNA sequence: TGTGCCAGCAGTTTGCCGACAGGGGCTCACAATCAGCCCCAGCATTTT.

This chain uses TRBV20-1 with TRBJ2-3, with 11 bases aligning to TRBD2. Germline CDR1 is DFQATT and CDR2 is SNEGSKA (reference sequence). V dropped 0 bases and J dropped 2; count of bases not matched to a gene: 7. This CDR3 region has 17 residues. DNA for the CDR3: TGCAGTGCTAGAGAGGATGGGACTAGCGGATTCACAGATACGCAGTATTTT. It yields the protein CSAREDGTSGFTDTQYF.

V and J are TRBV7-2 and TRBJ1-1; TRBD1 agrees at 7 bases. The V and J ends lost 2 bases and 2 bases, in that order; junction bases with no gene match: 5. Germline CDR1 SGHTA, CDR2 FQGNSA. The length of the CDR3 is 15 residues. CDR3: CASSLNRGLNTEAFF. The CDR3 bases are TGTGCCAGCAGCTTAAACAGGGGTTTAAACACTGAAGCTTTCTTT.